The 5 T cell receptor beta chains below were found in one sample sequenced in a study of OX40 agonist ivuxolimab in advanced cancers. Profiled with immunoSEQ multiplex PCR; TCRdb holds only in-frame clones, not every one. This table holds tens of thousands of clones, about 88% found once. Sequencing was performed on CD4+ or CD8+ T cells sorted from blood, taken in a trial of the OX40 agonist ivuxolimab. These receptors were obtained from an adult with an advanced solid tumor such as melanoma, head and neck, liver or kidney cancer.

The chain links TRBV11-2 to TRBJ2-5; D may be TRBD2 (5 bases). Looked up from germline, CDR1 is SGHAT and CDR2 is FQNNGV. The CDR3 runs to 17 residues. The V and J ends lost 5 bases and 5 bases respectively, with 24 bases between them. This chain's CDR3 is CASSTLLARDTEETQYF. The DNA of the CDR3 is TGTGCCAGCAGCACCCTTCTAGCCCGGGATACCGAGGAGACCCAGTACTTC.

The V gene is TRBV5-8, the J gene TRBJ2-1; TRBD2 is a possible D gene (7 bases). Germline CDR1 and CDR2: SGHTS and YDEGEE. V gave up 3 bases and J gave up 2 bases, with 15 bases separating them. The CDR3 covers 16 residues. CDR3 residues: CASSSGEGGAYNEQFF. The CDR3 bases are TGTGCCAGCAGCTCCGGCGAGGGGGGGGCCTACAATGAGCAGTTCTTC.

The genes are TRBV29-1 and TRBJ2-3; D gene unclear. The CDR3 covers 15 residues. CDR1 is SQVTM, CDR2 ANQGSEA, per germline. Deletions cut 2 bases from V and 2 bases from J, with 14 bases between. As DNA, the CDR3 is TGCAGCGTTGAAATCGGGCAGGCGGTCACAGATACGCAGTATTTT. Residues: CSVEIGQAVTDTQYF.

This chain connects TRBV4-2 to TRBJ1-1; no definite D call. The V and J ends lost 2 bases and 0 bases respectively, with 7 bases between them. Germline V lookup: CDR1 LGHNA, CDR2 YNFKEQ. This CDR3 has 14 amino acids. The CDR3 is CASSQIPLNTEAFF. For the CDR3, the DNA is TGTGCCAGCAGCCAAATACCCCTGAACACTGAAGCTTTCTTT.

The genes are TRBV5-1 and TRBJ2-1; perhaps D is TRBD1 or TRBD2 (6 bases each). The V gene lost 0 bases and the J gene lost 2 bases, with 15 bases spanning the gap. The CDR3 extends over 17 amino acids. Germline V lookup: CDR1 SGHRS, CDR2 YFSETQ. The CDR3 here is CASSLVGGQEAYNEQFF. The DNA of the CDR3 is TGCGCCAGCAGCTTGGTAGGGGGGCAAGAGGCCTACAATGAGCAGTTCTTC. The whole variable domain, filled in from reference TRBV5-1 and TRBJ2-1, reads KAGVTQTPRYLIKTRGQQVTLSCSPISGHRSVSWYQQTPGQGLQFLFEYFSETQRNKGNFPGRFSGRQFSNSRSEMNVSTLELGDSALYLCASSLVGGQEAYNEQFFGPGTRLTVL.